These 20 T cell receptor beta chains came from one sample sequenced in a study of blood T cell repertoires in COVID-19. The data were produced by immunoSEQ multiplex PCR, yet TCRdb's version contains in-frame clones alone and is incomplete. Of 150,000 or so clones listed, about 85% were seen once; the top ten hold 1% to 1.5%. Sequencing was performed on peripheral blood. These receptors were taken from a man in his sixties who had recovered from COVID-19.

The CDR3 nucleotides read TGTGCCAGTAGTATAGGGACAGGGGTTTTCAATGAGCAGTTCTTC. Protein: CASSIGTGVFNEQFF. The V gene is TRBV19, the J gene TRBJ2-1; 9 nucleotides line up with TRBD1. Germline CDR1 and CDR2: LNHDA and SQIVND (reference sequence). There are 15 residues in the CDR3. The ends lost 1 base at V and 6 bases at J; junction bases unmatched: 4.

This clone was counted a few times. This chain joins TRBV5-1 and TRBJ2-3; D might be TRBD2 (7 bases). The CDR3 has 18 residues. CDR1 is SGHRS and CDR2 is YFSETQ in the germline V gene. V lost 3 bases, J lost 7 bases, and 27 bases lay in between. This CDR3 is CASSSSLRGPAKRNTQYF. The CDR3, as DNA: TGCGCCAGCAGCTCCTCGTTGCGGGGGCCCGCAAAACGGAATACGCAGTATTTT.

This clone was seen a single time. The V and J genes are TRBV12-3 or TRBV12-4 and TRBJ1-6, with TRBD1 matching over 7 bases. This CDR3 has 13 residues. The trim removed 9 bases at V and 4 bases at J, leaving 3 bases unmatched. CDR3 in amino acids: CASWTGYNSPLHF. CDR3 DNA: TGTGCCAGTTGGACAGGATATAATTCACCCCTCCACTTT.

The rearrangement links TRBV6-6 to TRBJ1-2; 11 nucleotides align to TRBD1. V gave up 4 bases and J gave up 8 bases; unmatched junction bases: 6. This CDR3 is built from 14 residues. Germline assignment: CDR1 MNHNY and CDR2 SVGAGI (reference sequence). This CDR3 reads CASSLGQGASGYTF. The DNA of the CDR3 is TGTGCCAGCAGTTTAGGACAGGGGGCTTCCGGCTACACCTTC.

The rearrangement links TRBV24-1 to TRBJ1-3; D is possibly TRBD1 (5 bases). The CDR3 is 16 residues long. The germline V gene encodes CDR1 KGHDR and CDR2 SFDVKD. Trimming pared 7 bases from V and 1 base from J, leaving 16 bases between. This CDR3 is CATSDTRQSSGNTIYF. CDR3 coding DNA: TGTGCCACCAGCGATACTCGACAGTCATCTGGAAACACCATATATTTT.

This clone has just one count. V gene TRBV5-1 combines with J gene TRBJ2-1, with 10 bases matching TRBD2. This CDR3 has 16 residues. Per germline, CDR1 SGHRS and CDR2 YFSETQ. After removal of 0 bases from V and 7 bases from J, the junction contained 7 bases not matched to a gene. In nucleotides, the CDR3 is TGCGCCAGCAGCTTGGAACTAGCGGGGCTCCGGAATGAGCAGTTCTTC. Translated: CASSLELAGLRNEQFF.

The rearrangement joins TRBV5-1 to TRBJ1-4; tentatively, D is TRBD1 (5 bases). Germline V gene data show CDR1 as SGHRS and CDR2 as YFSETQ. The CDR3 runs to 15 residues. Trimming shortened V by 0 bases and J by 8 bases, and 14 bases separated the two germline ends. CDR3 residues: CASSLEGREDEKLFF. CDR3 DNA: TGCGCCAGCAGCTTGGAGGGCAGGGAGGACGAAAAACTGTTTTTT.

The V gene is TRBV14, the J gene TRBJ1-1; D call uncertain. The CDR3 consists of 13 residues. The germline V gene encodes CDR1 SGHDN and CDR2 FVKESK. V was trimmed by 4 bases and J by 3 bases, leaving 9 bases between them. CDR3 residues: CASSRNTDTEAFF. The CDR3 bases are TGTGCCAGCAGCCGTAACACCGACACTGAAGCTTTCTTT.

The chain is built from TRBV3-1 (or the pseudogene TRBV3-2) and TRBJ1-1; D uncertain. The CDR3 sequence is 15 residues long. Germline CDR1 reads LGHDT; CDR2 reads YNNKEL (reference sequence). V dropped 0 bases and J dropped 2 bases, with 10 bases sitting between them. CDR3 coding DNA: TGTGCCAGCAGCCAAGAATGGGCAGTAAACACTGAAGCTTTCTTT. Its translation: CASSQEWAVNTEAFF.

The chain combines TRBV21-1 with TRBJ1-5; the table's D call, TRBD1, has no DNA check behind it. TRBV21-1 is a documented pseudogene. CDR3 length equals 14 residues. The CDR3, as DNA: TGTGCCAGGGGGGGGACAGGGGAAAATCAGCCCCAGCATTTT. Its translation is CARGGTGENQPQHF.

This sequence joins TRBV12-3 or TRBV12-4 and TRBJ1-6, with D uncertain. The CDR3 has 13 residues. Deletions cut 3 bases from V and 8 bases from J, with 8 bases between. The CDR3 sequence: CASSLRVHSPLHF. The CDR3 bases are TGTGCCAGCAGTTTGAGGGTACATTCACCCCTCCACTTT.

The CDR3 nucleotides read TGCGCCAGCAGCCAAGATCTGCCAGGGCCGGGAGCCAACTATGGCTACACCTTC. This sequence encodes CASSQDLPGPGANYGYTF. V gene TRBV4-1 combines with J gene TRBJ1-2, with D maybe TRBD1 (5 bases). The V gene lost 0 bases and the J gene lost 2 bases, with 19 bases spanning the gap. CDR3 length: 18 residues. Per the germline V gene, CDR1 is MGHRA and CDR2 is YSYEKL.

The chain carries TRBV5-1 and TRBJ1-1; D not certain. V shed 0 bases and J shed 1 base, with 25 bases lying between them. Germline lookup yields CDR1 SGHRS and CDR2 YFSETQ. The CDR3 contains 20 residues. The CDR3 reads CASSLVPVARGGPTNTEAFF. The CDR3 DNA reads TGCGCCAGCAGCTTGGTACCGGTCGCCCGAGGAGGCCCTACGAACACTGAAGCTTTCTTT.

The chain employs TRBV4-2 and TRBJ2-5, with 7 bases matching TRBD2. V was clipped by 1 base and J by 5 bases; unmatched bases: 13. Looked up from germline, CDR1 is LGHNA and CDR2 is YNFKEQ. CDR3 length equals 17 residues. In DNA form, the CDR3 reads TGTGCCAGCAGCCAAGCTCAAGCGGGGTGGGCGGAGGAGACCCAGTACTTC. Translated, it gives CASSQAQAGWAEETQYF.

The chain uses TRBV7-6 and TRBJ2-7; tentative D call: TRBD1 (5 bases). This CDR3 contains 15 residues. The germline CDR1 and CDR2 sequences are SGHVS and FNYEAQ. V was shortened by 5 bases and J by 3 bases, with 17 bases between the two germline ends. This CDR3 reads CASSLTQGKGYEQYF. The CDR3 nucleotides are TGTGCCAGCAGCCTTACCCAGGGAAAAGGCTACGAGCAGTACTTC.

Only one count was recorded for this clone. This chain uses TRBV5-4 with TRBJ2-7; 7 positions match TRBD1. This CDR3 region has 16 residues. CDR1 is SGHNT and CDR2 is YYREEE in the germline V gene (reference sequence). Trimming took 2 bases from V and 5 from J; bases not matched to a gene: 13. CDR3 amino acids: CASSFATGAGDNEQYF. The CDR3 bases are TGTGCCAGCAGCTTCGCAACAGGGGCAGGTGATAACGAGCAGTACTTC.

The chain uses TRBV3-1 (or the pseudogene TRBV3-2) and TRBJ1-1, with 7 nucleotides matching TRBD1. Germline lookup yields CDR1 LGHDT and CDR2 YNNKEL (reference sequence). The CDR3 runs 15 residues. V gave up 0 bases and J gave up 1 base; unmatched junction bases: 2. CDR3 sequence reads: CASSQDTGENTEAFF. In DNA form, the CDR3 reads TGTGCCAGCAGCCAAGATACAGGGGAGAACACTGAAGCTTTCTTT.

The chain combines TRBV24-1 with TRBJ2-3; D perhaps matches TRBD2 (6 bases). With 0 bases removed from V and 6 bases from J, the gap between germline ends came to 15 bases. Per germline, CDR1 KGHDR and CDR2 SFDVKD. This CDR3 has 16 residues. In nucleotides, the CDR3 is TGTGCCACCAGTGATTTGGTGCGGGGTAAGGCGGATACGCAGTATTTT. Translating gives CATSDLVRGKADTQYF.

The chain recombines TRBV3-1 (or the pseudogene TRBV3-2) with TRBJ2-3; TRBD2 might be the D (7 bases). Germline V gives CDR1 LGHDT, CDR2 YNNKEL (reference sequence). The CDR3 is 14 residues long. V was shortened by 2 bases and J by 2 bases, with 8 bases between the two germline ends. The CDR3 reads CASSQRGATDTQYF. DNA of the CDR3: TGTGCCAGCAGCCAACGGGGGGCCACAGATACGCAGTATTTT.

The chain employs TRBV7-9 and TRBJ2-3; possible D gene TRBD1, 6 bases. The CDR3 length is 15 residues. Germline values: CDR1 SEHNR, CDR2 FQNEAQ (reference sequence). The V and J ends lost 5 bases and 0 bases respectively, with 12 bases between them. CDR3 DNA sequence: TGTGCCAGCAGCCGACAGGACCTGAGCACAGATACGCAGTATTTT. Translating it yields CASSRQDLSTDTQYF.